This record concerns one TCR beta chain sequence. The target antigen is unknown. V gave up 0 bases and J gave up 0 bases, with 0 bases separating them. Looked up from germline, CDR1 is MGHRA and CDR2 is YSYEKL. This CDR3 has 14 residues. The assay was immunoSEQ multiplex PCR, and TCRdb's table has in-frame clones only and misses some. The sample yields approximately 6,500 clones, 21% seen once. Treatment: randomized to nivolumab then ipilimumab (arm A) or the reverse (arm B). DNA-damaging chemotherapy had not been given to any patient beforehand. These data originate in a study of sequential checkpoint blockade in melanoma. Whole-study context: TCRβ was sequenced from DNA of about 94 pretreatment tumors.

Study findings and constraints: Clinical benefit was about 30 times likelier when tumor T-cell fraction and clonality increased.

The receptor was isolated from a human donor with melanoma. The material was tumor tissue (inferred from file names), obtained from a patient given nivolumab and ipilimumab in sequence. The rearrangement links TRBV4-1 to TRBJ2-6, with no clear D. CDR3 residues: CASSQDSGANVLTF. In nucleotides, the CDR3 is TGCGCCAGCAGCCAAGACTCTGGGGCCAACGTCCTGACTTTC.